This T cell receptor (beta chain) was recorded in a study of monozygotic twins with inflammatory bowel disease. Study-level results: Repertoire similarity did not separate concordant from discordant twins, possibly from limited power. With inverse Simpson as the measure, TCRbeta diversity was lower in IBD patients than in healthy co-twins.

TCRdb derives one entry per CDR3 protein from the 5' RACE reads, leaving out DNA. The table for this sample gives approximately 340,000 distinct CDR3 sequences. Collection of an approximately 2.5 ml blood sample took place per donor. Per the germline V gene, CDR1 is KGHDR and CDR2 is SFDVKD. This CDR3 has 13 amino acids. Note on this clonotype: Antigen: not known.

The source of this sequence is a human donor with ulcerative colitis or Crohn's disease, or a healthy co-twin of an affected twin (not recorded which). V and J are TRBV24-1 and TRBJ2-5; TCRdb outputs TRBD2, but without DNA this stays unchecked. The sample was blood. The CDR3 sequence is CATSDSLAGTQYF.